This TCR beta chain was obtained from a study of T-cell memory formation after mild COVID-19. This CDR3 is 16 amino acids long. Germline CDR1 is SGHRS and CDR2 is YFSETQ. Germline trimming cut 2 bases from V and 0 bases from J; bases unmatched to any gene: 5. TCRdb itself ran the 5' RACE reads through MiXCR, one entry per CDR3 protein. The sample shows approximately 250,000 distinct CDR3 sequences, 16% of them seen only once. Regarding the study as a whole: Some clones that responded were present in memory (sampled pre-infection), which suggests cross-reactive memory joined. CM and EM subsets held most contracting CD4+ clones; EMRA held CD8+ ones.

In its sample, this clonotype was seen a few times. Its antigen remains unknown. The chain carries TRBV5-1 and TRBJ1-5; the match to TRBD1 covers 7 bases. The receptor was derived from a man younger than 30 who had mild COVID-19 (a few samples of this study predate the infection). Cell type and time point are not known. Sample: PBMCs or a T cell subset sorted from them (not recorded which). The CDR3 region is CASSLDRDSSNQPQHF. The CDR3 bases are TGCGCCAGCAGCTTAGACCGGGACAGTAGCAATCAGCCCCAGCATTTT.